The table lists the clone carrying this TCR beta chain with a count of one. As yet, its antigen is unknown. With a much larger clone just one base away, this may be a read error. One entry per CDR3 protein results from TCRdb running MiXCR on the reads. The repertoire holds some 300,000 distinct CDR3 sequences, with roughly an eighth as singletons. This record comes from a study of T cell repertoires in cytomegalovirus infection. Study at large: A matching HLA type, together with CMV infection, was signaled by public TCR beta signatures. General study findings and limits: Summed frequency of public TCR beta families distinguished CMV carriers with the relevant HLA.

CDR3 length equals 13 residues. Germline V gives CDR1 SSHAT, CDR2 FNYEAQ (reference sequence). This chain connects TRBV7-7 to TRBJ2-1; the D is unclear. Sequenced input: PBMCs. This TCR derives from a human donor in good health (CMV status not recorded). Some clones in this sample may be carry-over from other donors' samples. The CDR3 reads CASSYRRNNKQFF. CDR3 sequence (DNA): TGTGCTAGCAGCTACCGGCGGAACAATAAGCAGTTCTTC.